This TCR beta chain was recovered during a study of blood T cell repertoires in COVID-19. Study-wide background: COVID-19 samples from acute and convalescent phases originated in the United States, Italy and Spain. Sample material is recorded as cDNA or gDNA derived from T cells, B-cell-depleted T cells, or PBMCs.

In the authors' workflow: Amplified reference gene primers provided the basis for estimating nucleated cell counts. Data came from immunoSEQ multiplex PCR; TCRdb stores just in-frame clones and leaves some out. That table supplies the V and J calls and clone size; D and trimming were determined from the DNA. The sample holds roughly 210,000 clones; roughly 87% are singletons and the top ten take roughly 7.2%. Participant-given clinical history determined each cohort assignment. V shed 8 bases and J shed 3 bases, with 14 bases lying between them. Germline CDR1 reads MNHEY; CDR2 reads SVGAGI. CDR3 length equals 13 residues.

The rearrangement joins TRBV6-5 to TRBJ2-7; TRBD1 might be the D (6 bases). The clonotype comes from a man aged 30-40 years in a cohort exposed to, infected with or recovered from COVID-19 (not recorded which). Sequenced material: PBMCs or T cells enriched from blood (not recorded which). DNA for the CDR3: TGTGCCAGCGGGGGCCCAGAACTCTACGAGCAGTACTTC. Protein: CASGGPELYEQYF.